These 17 T cell receptor beta chains were sequenced from one sample in a study of T-cell memory formation after mild COVID-19. MiXCR, run by TCRdb on the 5' RACE reads, gives a single entry per CDR3 protein. The sample records nearly 200,000 distinct CDR3 sequences, approximately 16% being singletons. The specimen was PBMCs or a T cell subset sorted from them (not recorded which). Receptors were obtained from an adult woman who had mild COVID-19 (a few samples of this study predate the infection). Cell type and time point are not known.

This clonotype was seen ten or more times. The chain combines TRBV5-6 with TRBJ2-3, with 8 bases fitting TRBD1. Germline V gene data show CDR1 as SGHDT and CDR2 as YYEEEE. There are 13 residues in the CDR3. With 2 bases clipped from V and 5 bases from J, the junction kept 1 base outside the gene matches. CDR3 bases: TGTGCCAGCAGCTTACAGGGGGGAGATACGCAGTATTTT. This codes for CASSLQGGDTQYF.

This clonotype was detected a few times. This chain connects TRBV5-1 to TRBJ1-4; the D gene is possibly TRBD1 (6 bases). The germline V gene encodes CDR1 SGHRS and CDR2 YFSETQ. This CDR3 contains 16 residues. Trimming removed 4 bases from V and 2 bases from J, with 15 bases in between. The CDR3 protein is CASSPGEWATNEKLFF. CDR3 in DNA: TGCGCCAGCAGCCCAGGGGAGTGGGCTACTAATGAAAAACTGTTTTTT.

This chain connects TRBV2 to TRBJ2-5, with no clear D. The CDR3 totals 14 residues. The V gene lost 6 bases and the J gene lost 2 bases, with 13 bases spanning the gap. Germline V gives CDR1 SNHLY, CDR2 FYNNEI. The CDR3 DNA reads TGTGCCAGCAGACTCGGACGGAATCAAGAGACCCAGTACTTC. It specifies CASRLGRNQETQYF.

V usage is TRBV24-1 and J usage is TRBJ2-1; D is unresolved. The germline gives CDR1 KGHDR, CDR2 SFDVKD. V lost 5 bases and J 5 bases, leaving 9 bases between the germline ends. The CDR3 has 13 amino acids. CDR3: CATSGLRDNEQFF. In nucleotides, the CDR3 is TGTGCCACCAGTGGGCTAAGGGACAATGAGCAGTTCTTC.

This chain uses TRBV10-3 with TRBJ1-1; D remains unclear. Per the germline V gene, CDR1 is ENHRY and CDR2 is SYGVKD. The V and J ends lost 6 bases and 3 bases respectively, with 17 bases between them. The CDR3 length is 15 residues. Here the CDR3 reads CAISAGALTDTEAFF. The CDR3, as DNA: TGTGCCATCAGCGCTGGTGCCTTGACGGACACTGAAGCTTTCTTT.

This clonotype was seen more than once but under ten times. This chain uses TRBV20-1 with TRBJ2-2; no clear D gene. Per the germline V gene, CDR1 is DFQATT and CDR2 is SNEGSKA (reference sequence). The CDR3 totals 14 residues. With 5 bases removed from V and 1 base from J, the gap between germline ends came to 11 bases. The CDR3 here is CSASKAGNTGELFF. CDR3 coding DNA: TGCAGTGCTTCCAAAGCAGGGAACACCGGGGAGCTGTTTTTT.

There are a few counts of this clonotype. The rearrangement uses TRBV20-1 and TRBJ1-2; no reliable D call. The CDR3 consists of 11 residues. V lost 5 bases to trimming and J lost 7 bases, with 11 bases between them. Per germline, CDR1 DFQATT and CDR2 SNEGSKA (reference sequence). CDR3 sequence: CSAPTGPGYTF. In DNA, the CDR3 is TGCAGTGCTCCGACGGGCCCTGGCTACACCTTC.

This clonotype was seen only a few times. The rearrangement joins TRBV12-3 or TRBV12-4 to TRBJ1-4; TRBD1 agrees at 11 bases. The CDR3 contains 14 residues. Trimming at V came to 6 bases and at J to 11 bases, leaving 8 bases not matched to a gene. The CDR3 bases are TGTGCCAGCAGCACCGGGACAGGGGGATGGAAACTGTTTTTT. Residues: CASSTGTGGWKLFF.

Turning to this clonotype: One end of the junction is discordant with germline, which a read error may explain. V and J are TRBV20-1 and TRBJ1-2, with D perhaps matching TRBD1 (5 bases). The CDR3 contains 11 residues. Germline lookup yields CDR1 DFQATT and CDR2 SNEGSKA (reference sequence). In DNA form, the CDR3 reads TGCAGTGCTAGACGACAGAACTATGGCTTCTTC. It yields the protein CSARRQNYGFF.

V and J are TRBV27 and TRBJ2-3; TRBD2 might be the D (6 bases). V lost 2 bases and J lost 10, with 13 bases in between. Germline V gene data show CDR1 as MNHEY and CDR2 as SMNVEV (reference sequence). CDR3 size: 13 residues. The DNA of the CDR3 is TGTGCCAGCAGTTTACGCACCGGGACTGCGCAGTATTTT. Protein sequence: CASSLRTGTAQYF.

V gene TRBV6-2 or TRBV6-3 combines with J gene TRBJ2-7; TRBD2 is a possible D gene (6 bases). The germline V gene has CDR1 MNHEY and CDR2 SVGEGT. CDR3 length: 15 residues. Trimming pared 5 bases from V and 4 bases from J, leaving 18 bases between. The CDR3 reads CASSPPPGVPYEQYF. CDR3 DNA sequence: TGTGCCAGCAGTCCCCCGCCGGGGGTACCATACGAGCAGTACTTC.

This CDR3 is CASSLVLGGEQYF. CDR3 nucleotides: TGTGCCAGCAGCTTAGTTTTGGGGGGCGAGCAGTACTTC. This rearrangement joins TRBV11-2 to TRBJ2-7, with a possible D match to TRBD2 (6 bases). CDR1 is SGHAT and CDR2 is FQNNGV in the germline V gene. The ends were cut back, 1 base at V and 6 bases at J, with 10 bases in the middle. The CDR3 has 13 amino acids. Looking up the rest from reference TRBV11-2 and TRBJ2-7 gives the full variable domain: EAGVAQSPRYKIIEKRQSVAFWCNPISGHATLYWYQQILGQGPKLLIQFQNNGVVDDSQLPKDRFSAERLKGVDSTLKIQPAKLEDSAVYLCASSLVLGGEQYFGPGTRLTVT.

This clonotype was recorded a few times. The chain joins TRBV12-3 or TRBV12-4 to TRBJ1-5; 7 nucleotides align to TRBD1. The CDR3 is 15 residues long. V shed 4 bases and J 2 bases; nucleotides not matched to a gene: 5. CDR3 DNA: TGTGCCAGCAGTTCCTCGACAGGGCGCAATCAGCCCCAGCATTTT. Encoded protein: CASSSSTGRNQPQHF.

This clonotype occurred a few times. V and J are TRBV6-5 and TRBJ1-5; D unclear. V lost 5 bases, J lost 6 bases, and 17 bases lay in between. This CDR3 contains 15 residues. The germline V gene has CDR1 MNHEY and CDR2 SVGAGI. CDR3 region: CASSHGPGRGQPQHF. As DNA, the CDR3 is TGTGCCAGCAGTCATGGACCGGGTAGAGGTCAGCCCCAGCATTTT.

The chain has TRBV11-2 and TRBJ2-2; the match to TRBD1 covers 8 bases. V lost 2 bases to trimming and J lost 2 bases; unmatched junction nucleotides: 7. The CDR3 contains 17 residues. Germline V lookup: CDR1 SGHAT, CDR2 FQNNGV. The CDR3 spells CASSLRPDRVNTGELFF. The DNA for the CDR3 is TGTGCCAGCAGCTTAAGGCCGGACAGGGTCAACACCGGGGAGCTGTTTTTT. Using reference TRBV11-2 and TRBJ2-2 for the parts outside the CDR3, the full variable domain is EAGVAQSPRYKIIEKRQSVAFWCNPISGHATLYWYQQILGQGPKLLIQFQNNGVVDDSQLPKDRFSAERLKGVDSTLKIQPAKLEDSAVYLCASSLRPDRVNTGELFFGEGSRLTVL.

CDR3 protein: CASSPLAGGAYEQYF. CDR3 sequence (DNA): TGTGCCAGCTCACCTCTAGCGGGGGGGGCCTACGAGCAGTACTTC. V gene TRBV18 combines with J gene TRBJ2-7, with 12 bases aligning to TRBD2. CDR1 and CDR2 (germline): KGHSH, LQKENI. V gave up 3 bases and J gave up 2 bases; unmatched junction bases: 2. The CDR3 contains 15 residues.

This clonotype was counted a few times. V is TRBV5-1 and J is TRBJ2-3; possible D gene TRBD1, 5 bases. The germline CDR1 and CDR2 sequences are SGHRS and YFSETQ. V was clipped by 3 bases and J by 0 bases, with 8 bases between them. The CDR3 extends over 14 amino acids. CDR3 region: CASSSRQSTDTQYF. CDR3 DNA: TGCGCCAGCAGCTCCCGACAGAGCACAGATACGCAGTATTTT.